The text below deals with one T cell receptor (beta chain). The CDR3 sequence is 15 residues long. The germline CDR1 and CDR2 sequences are MNHEY and SVGEGT. V was clipped by 5 bases and J by 7 bases; unmatched bases: 10. These data originate in a study of blood T cell repertoires in COVID-19. For the study at large: Samples of COVID-19 (acute and convalescent) were obtained from the United States, Italy and Spain. Nucleic acid was either cDNA or gDNA, and it came from T cells, B-cell-depleted T cells, or PBMCs.

In the source study's methods: Amplification of reference gene primers provided the estimated nucleated cell counts. Some clones are missing from TCRdb's copy, which holds only in-frame ones; the method was immunoSEQ multiplex PCR. V, J and clone size reflect that table, while D and trimming were determined from the DNA. The sample comprises just under 350,000 clones, approximately 82% of which are singletons, and around 3% rests with the top ten. The specimen was peripheral blood. The sequence was collected from a man aged 25-40 years with active or convalescent COVID-19. This chain links TRBV6-2 or TRBV6-3 with TRBJ2-7; 11 nucleotides match TRBD2. CDR3 in amino acids: CASSRLAGSRVEQYF. The CDR3 bases are TGTGCCAGCAGTCGACTAGCGGGGAGCCGAGTAGAGCAGTACTTC.